This T cell receptor (beta chain) comes out of a study of shared clonotypes between healthy human individuals. Study information: There were three CD4 naive, three CD4 memory, two CD8 naive and one CD8 memory plates per donor. Study-level findings and limits: The generation probabilities recorded for non-shared clonotypes fell below those of clonotypes shared by all four donors. Sorted-subset sequencing was shown by rarefaction to be incomplete despite large depth.

Profiling relied on immunoSEQ multiplex PCR, and the TCRdb table lists in-frame clones only, not all of them. The repertoire holds 1.6 million or so clones, about 98.5% seen once, with about 0.34% in the top ten. With respect to this clone: Its target is unknown.

This CDR3 contains 13 residues. Germline CDR1 is SEHNR and CDR2 is FQNEAQ (reference sequence). V was trimmed by 5 bases and J by 2 bases, leaving 9 bases between them. Negatively enriched CD4+ T cells were divided by CD45RA into naive and memory. Input material: naive CD4+ T cells sorted from blood. Documented subset: CD45RA+ positively selected. The rearrangement joins TRBV7-9 to TRBJ2-5; D possibly corresponds to TRBD1 (5 bases). The sequence came from a young man in good health. Here the CDR3 reads CASSVREQETQYF. CDR3 sequence (DNA): TGTGCCAGCAGCGTCAGGGAACAAGAGACCCAGTACTTC. The whole variable domain, remainder taken from reference TRBV7-9 and TRBJ2-5, is DTGVSQNPRHKITKRGQNVTFRCDPISEHNRLYWYRQTLGQGPEFLTYFQNEAQLEKSRLLSDRFSAERPKGSFSTLEIQRTEQGDSAMYLCASSVREQETQYFGPGTRLLVL.